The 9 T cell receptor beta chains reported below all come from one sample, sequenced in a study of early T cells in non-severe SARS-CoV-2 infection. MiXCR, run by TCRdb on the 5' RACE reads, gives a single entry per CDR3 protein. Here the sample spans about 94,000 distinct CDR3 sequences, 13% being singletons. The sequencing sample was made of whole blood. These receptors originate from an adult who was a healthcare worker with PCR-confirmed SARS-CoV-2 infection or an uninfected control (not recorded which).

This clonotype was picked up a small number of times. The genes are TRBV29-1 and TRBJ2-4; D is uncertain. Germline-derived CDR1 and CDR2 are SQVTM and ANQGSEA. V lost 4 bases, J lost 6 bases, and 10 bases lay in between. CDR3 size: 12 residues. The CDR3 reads CSVAGGGNIQYF. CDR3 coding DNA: TGCAGCGTTGCAGGTGGCGGAAACATTCAGTACTTC. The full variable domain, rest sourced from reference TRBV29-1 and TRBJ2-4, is SAVISQKPSRDICQRGTSLTIQCQVDSQVTMMFWYRQQPGQSLTLIATANQGSEATYESGFVIDKFPISRPNLTFSTLTVSNMSPEDSSIYLCSVAGGGNIQYFGAGTRLSVL.

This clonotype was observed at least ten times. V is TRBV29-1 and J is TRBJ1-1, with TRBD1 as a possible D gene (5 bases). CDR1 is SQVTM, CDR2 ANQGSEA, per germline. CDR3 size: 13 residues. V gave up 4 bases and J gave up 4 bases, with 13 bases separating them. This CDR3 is CSVVFGQGTEAFF. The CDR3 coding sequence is TGCAGCGTTGTATTCGGGCAGGGCACTGAAGCTTTCTTT.

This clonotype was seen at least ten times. CDR3 DNA: TGTGCCAGCAGCCAAGAAGTCATGGCCTTAGTAGCGGGTAACAATGAGCAGTTCTTC. Its protein product is CASSQEVMALVAGNNEQFF. The chain uses TRBV3-1 and TRBJ2-1; 7 nucleotides match TRBD2. The germline V gene encodes CDR1 LGHDT and CDR2 YNNKEL (reference sequence). This CDR3 region has 19 residues. Trimming at V came to 0 bases and at J to 5 bases, leaving 16 bases not matched to a gene.

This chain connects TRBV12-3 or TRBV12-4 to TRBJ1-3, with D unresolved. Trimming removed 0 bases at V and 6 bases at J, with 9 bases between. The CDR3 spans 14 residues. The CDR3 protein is CASSLAGAENTIYF. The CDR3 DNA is TGTGCCAGCAGTTTAGCGGGAGCTGAAAACACCATATATTTT.

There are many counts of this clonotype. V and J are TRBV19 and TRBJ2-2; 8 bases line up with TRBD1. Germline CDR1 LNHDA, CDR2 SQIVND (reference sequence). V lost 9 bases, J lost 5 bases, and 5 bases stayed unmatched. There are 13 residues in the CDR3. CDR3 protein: CASGQGGTGELFF. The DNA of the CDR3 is TGTGCCAGCGGACAGGGTGGGACCGGGGAGCTGTTTTTT.

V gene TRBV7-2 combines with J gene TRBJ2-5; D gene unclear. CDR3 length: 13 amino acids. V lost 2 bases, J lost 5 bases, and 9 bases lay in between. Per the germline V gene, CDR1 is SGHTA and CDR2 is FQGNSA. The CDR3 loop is CASSLSPRETQYF. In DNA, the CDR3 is TGTGCCAGCAGCTTATCCCCTAGGGAGACCCAGTACTTC.

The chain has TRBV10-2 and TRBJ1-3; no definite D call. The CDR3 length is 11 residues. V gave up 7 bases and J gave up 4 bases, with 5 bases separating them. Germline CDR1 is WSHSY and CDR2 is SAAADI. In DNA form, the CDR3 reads TGCGCCAGCAAGGAGGGAAACACCATATATTTT. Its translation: CASKEGNTIYF.

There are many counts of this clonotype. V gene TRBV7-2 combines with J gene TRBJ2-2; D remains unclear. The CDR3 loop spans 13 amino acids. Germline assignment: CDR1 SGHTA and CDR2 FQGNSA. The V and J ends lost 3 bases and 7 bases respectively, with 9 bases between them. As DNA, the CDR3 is TGTGCCAGCAGCTTTAACCTGGGCGGGGAGCTGTTTTTT. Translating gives CASSFNLGGELFF.

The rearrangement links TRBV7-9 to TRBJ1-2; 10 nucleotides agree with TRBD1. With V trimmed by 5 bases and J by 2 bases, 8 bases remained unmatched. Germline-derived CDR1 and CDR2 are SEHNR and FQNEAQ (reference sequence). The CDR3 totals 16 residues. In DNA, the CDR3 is TGTGCCAGCAGCCACAGACAGGGGGCGGGAAACTATGGCTACACCTTC. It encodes CASSHRQGAGNYGYTF.